This T cell receptor beta chain originates from a study of blood T cell repertoires in COVID-19. The CDR3 has 15 residues. V was clipped by 4 bases and J by 1 base; unmatched bases: 4. Looked up from germline, CDR1 is SGHRS and CDR2 is YFSETQ. Some clones are missing from TCRdb's copy, which holds only in-frame ones; the method was immunoSEQ multiplex PCR. The sample has just under 80,000 clones; 84% are singletons. Sequenced material: peripheral blood. This receptor was identified in a human donor in a cohort sampled during active COVID-19. V usage is TRBV5-1 and J usage is TRBJ2-3; 9 bases are shared with TRBD2. The CDR3 nucleotides read TGCGCCAGCAGCGGGGGACTAGCTCGCACAGATACGCAGTATTTT. Its translation: CASSGGLARTDTQYF. The full variable domain, its missing parts supplied by reference TRBV5-1 and TRBJ2-3, is KAGVTQTPRYLIKTRGQQVTLSCSPISGHRSVSWYQQTPGQGLQFLFEYFSETQRNKGNFPGRFSGRQFSNSRSEMNVSTLELGDSALYLCASSGGLARTDTQYFGPGTRLTVL.